This T cell receptor (beta chain) was identified in a study of blood T cell repertoires in COVID-19. About the research overall: Whether acute or convalescent, the COVID-19 samples came from the United States, Italy and Spain.

This CDR3 contains 13 residues. Per the germline V gene, CDR1 is MNHNS and CDR2 is SASEGT. V was clipped by 1 base and J by 9 bases, with 13 bases between them. Produced via immunoSEQ multiplex PCR; TCRdb's table is partial and in-frame only. The data contain around 290,000 clones, around 89% of them singletons. This receptor was taken from a man aged 35-49 years with acute or convalescent COVID-19. Input material: peripheral blood. The gene calls are TRBV6-1 and TRBJ2-7; the D is unclear. CDR3 protein: CASSEGQPSGQYF. As DNA, the CDR3 is TGTGCCAGCAGTGAAGGGCAGCCTTCGGGGCAGTACTTC.